The present T cell receptor beta chain was sequenced within a study of shared clonotypes between healthy human individuals. V was pared by 4 bases and J by 2 bases, with 15 bases between. The CDR3 is 15 amino acids. Generated by immunoSEQ multiplex PCR, the TCRdb table keeps only in-frame clones and is missing some. This sample has about 500,000 clones, with more than 70% found just once. Specimen: PBMCs. The TCR originated in a woman aged 35 to 49 in good health. Some clones in this sample may be carry-over from other donors' samples. This chain connects TRBV23-1 to TRBJ2-7, with TRBD2 as a possible D gene (5 bases). TRBV23-1 is reported as an ORF; its role is uncertain. In DNA form, the CDR3 reads TGCGCCAGCAGTCCCCGAGGGCGGGCAGCCTACGAGCAGTACTTC. This encodes CASSPRGRAAYEQYF.